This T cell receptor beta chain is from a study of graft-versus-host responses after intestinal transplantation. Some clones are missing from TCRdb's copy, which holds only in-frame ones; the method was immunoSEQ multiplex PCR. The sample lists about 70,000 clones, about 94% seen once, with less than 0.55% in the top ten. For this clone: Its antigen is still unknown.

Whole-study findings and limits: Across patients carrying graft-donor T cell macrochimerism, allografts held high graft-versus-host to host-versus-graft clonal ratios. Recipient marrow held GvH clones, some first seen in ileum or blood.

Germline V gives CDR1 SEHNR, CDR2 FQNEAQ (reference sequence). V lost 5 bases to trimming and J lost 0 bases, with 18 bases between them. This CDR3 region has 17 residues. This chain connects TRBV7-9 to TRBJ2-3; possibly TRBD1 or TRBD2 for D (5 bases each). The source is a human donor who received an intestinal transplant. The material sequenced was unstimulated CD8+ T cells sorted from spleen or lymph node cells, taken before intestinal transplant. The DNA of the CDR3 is TGTGCCAGCAGCCCCCGGATCAGAGGGGTCAGCACAGATACGCAGTATTTT. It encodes CASSPRIRGVSTDTQYF.